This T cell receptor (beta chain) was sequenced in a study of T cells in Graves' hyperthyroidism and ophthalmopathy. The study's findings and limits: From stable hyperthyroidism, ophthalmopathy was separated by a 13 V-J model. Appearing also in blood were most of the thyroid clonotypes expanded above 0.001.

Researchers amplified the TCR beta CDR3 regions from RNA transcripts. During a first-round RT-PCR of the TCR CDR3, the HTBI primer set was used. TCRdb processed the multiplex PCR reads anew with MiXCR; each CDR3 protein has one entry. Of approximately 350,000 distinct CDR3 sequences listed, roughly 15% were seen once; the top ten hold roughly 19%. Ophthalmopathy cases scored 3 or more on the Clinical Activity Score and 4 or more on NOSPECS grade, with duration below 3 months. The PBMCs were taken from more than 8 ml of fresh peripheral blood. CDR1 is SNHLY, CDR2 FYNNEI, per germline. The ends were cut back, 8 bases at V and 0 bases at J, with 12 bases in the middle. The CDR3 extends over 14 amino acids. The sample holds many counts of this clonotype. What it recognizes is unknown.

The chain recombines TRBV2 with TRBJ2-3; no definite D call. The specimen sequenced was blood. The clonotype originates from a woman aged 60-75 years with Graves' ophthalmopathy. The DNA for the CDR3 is TGTGCCAGCTGCCGCCAGGCTAGCACAGATACGCAGTATTTT. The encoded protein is CASCRQASTDTQYF.